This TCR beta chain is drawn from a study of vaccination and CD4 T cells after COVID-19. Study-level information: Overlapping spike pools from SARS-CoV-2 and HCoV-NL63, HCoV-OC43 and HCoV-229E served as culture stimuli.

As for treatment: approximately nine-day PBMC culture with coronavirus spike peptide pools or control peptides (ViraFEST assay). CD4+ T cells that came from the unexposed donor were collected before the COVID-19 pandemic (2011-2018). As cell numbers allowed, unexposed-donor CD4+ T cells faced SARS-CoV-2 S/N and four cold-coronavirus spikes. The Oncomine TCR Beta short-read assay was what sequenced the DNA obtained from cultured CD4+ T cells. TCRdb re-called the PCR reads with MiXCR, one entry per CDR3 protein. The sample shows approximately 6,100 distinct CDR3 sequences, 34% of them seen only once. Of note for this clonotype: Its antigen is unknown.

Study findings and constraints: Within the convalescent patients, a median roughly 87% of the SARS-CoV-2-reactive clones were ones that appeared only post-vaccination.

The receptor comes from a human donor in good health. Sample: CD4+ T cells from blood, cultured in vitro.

The CDR3 spells CASTTTAQAMQYF. In DNA, the CDR3 is TGTGCCAGCACCACGACTGCACAGGCGATGCAGTACTTC. This rearrangement joins TRBV6-1 to TRBJ2-7; D may be TRBD1 (5 bases). The CDR3 extends over 13 amino acids. Per germline, CDR1 MNHNS and CDR2 SASEGT. The V end was cut by 7 bases, the J end by 9 bases, with 19 bases between.